A selection of T cell receptor beta chains follows, all from one sample in a study of cytomegalovirus exposure and HLA in healthy donors. Only in-frame clones appear in the TCRdb table, and some are missing; sequencing was by immunoSEQ multiplex PCR. Its table lists under 50,000 clones. Material for sequencing was PBMCs. The receptors were gathered from a male donor in good health and CMV-seronegative. Both conserved end residues are part of each CDR3. The D gene is left open where the match is weak.

D gene,J gene,V gene,CDR3 protein,CDR3 DNA
.,TRBJ1-3,TRBV6-1,CASSYRSGNTIYF,TGTGCCAGCAGTTATAGATCTGGAAACACCATATATTTT
.,TRBJ1-2,TRBV28,CASRNMPSYGYTF,TGTGCCAGCAGGAACATGCCCTCCTATGGCTACACCTTC
TRBD1,TRBJ1-6,TRBV6-5,CASRTPGQGHSPLHF,TGTGCCAGCAGAACACCGGGACAGGGTCATTCACCCCTCCACTTT
TRBD1,TRBJ1-2,TRBV15,CATSRDLGQGSDYGYTF,TGTGCCACCAGCAGAGATTTGGGACAGGGGAGTGACTATGGCTACACCTTC
.,TRBJ1-5,TRBV6-5,CASSPDRTYQPQHF,TGTGCCAGCAGTCCAGACAGGACGTATCAGCCCCAGCATTTT
.,TRBJ1-5,TRBV30,CAWSGQPNQPQHF,TGTGCCTGGAGTGGACAGCCCAATCAGCCCCAGCATTTT
.,TRBJ1-3,TRBV6-5,CASSYTQATGNTIYF,TGTGCCAGCAGTTACACCCAGGCTACTGGAAACACCATATATTTT
TRBD1,TRBJ2-7,TRBV7-6,CASSQIVTGTGTSYEQYF,TGTGCCAGCAGCCAAATCGTCACCGGGACAGGGACCTCTTACGAGCAGTACTTC
TRBD1,TRBJ2-7,TRBV9,CASSVAPGQGAYEQYF,TGTGCCAGCAGCGTAGCCCCGGGACAGGGTGCCTACGAGCAGTACTTC
.,TRBJ2-7,TRBV7-9,CASSHPPQNYEQYF,TGTGCCAGCAGCCACCCCCCACAGAACTACGAGCAGTACTTC
TRBD1,TRBJ1-4,TRBV7-3,CASSLQGGKANEKLFF,TGTGCCAGCAGCCTACAGGGGGGGAAGGCTAATGAAAAACTGTTTTTT
.,TRBJ1-2,TRBV6-5,CASMRGARGGYTF,TGTGCCAGCATGCGGGGGGCGAGAGGGGGCTACACCTTC
TRBD1,TRBJ1-2,TRBV9,CASSERGGGVEVVRGYTF,TGTGCCAGCAGCGAGCGTGGAGGGGGCGTAGAAGTGGTGCGAGGCTACACCTTC
.,TRBJ1-6,TRBV4-3,CASSRRGAGSPLHF,TGCGCCAGCAGCAGGCGGGGGGCCGGTTCACCCCTCCACTTT
.,TRBJ1-3,TRBV29-1,CSVEDSPRPNSGDTIYF,TGCAGCGTTGAAGATAGTCCCAGACCCAACTCTGGAGACACCATATATTTT
.,TRBJ1-1,TRBV7-9,CASSYLDSSGGEAFF,TGTGCCAGCAGCTACCTAGACAGTTCTGGCGGTGAAGCTTTCTTT
.,TRBJ1-4,TRBV6-1,CASSERRNEKLFF,TGTGCCAGCAGTGAAAGGAGAAATGAAAAACTGTTTTTT
.,TRBJ2-1,TRBV9,CASSVPGGVSYNEQFF,TGTGCCAGCAGCGTCCCGGGCGGGGTCTCCTACAATGAGCAGTTCTTC
.,TRBJ1-1,TRBV13,CASSFGIMNTEAFF,TGTGCCAGCAGCTTCGGGATTATGAACACTGAAGCTTTCTTT
.,TRBJ2-7,TRBV5-1,CASSLPGGSYEQYF,TGCGCCAGCAGCTTGCCAGGAGGATCCTACGAGCAGTACTTC
.,TRBJ2-7,TRBV18,CASSPRRTGTEQYF,TGTGCCAGCTCACCCCGTCGTACAGGGACCGAGCAGTACTTC
.,TRBJ1-1,TRBV4-2,CASSQGDGGATEAFF,TGTGCCAGCAGCCAAGGTGACGGAGGGGCCACTGAAGCTTTCTTT